The 10 T cell receptor beta chains given below trace back to one sample, sequenced in a study of human T cells and chemical hapten exposure. Sample time point: patch test 3, about 24 weeks after DPC sensitization. The sample's treatment: therapeutic diphenylcyclopropenone sensitization with weekly scalp DPC. Via MiXCR, TCRdb re-called the RACE reads, giving one row per CDR3 protein. The table lists about 190,000 distinct CDR3 sequences, about 25% of them singletons, with 2.5% in the top ten. Sequenced here: whole blood, sampled in connection with sensitization to the hapten diphenylcyclopropenone (DPC). The source of these receptors is a middle-aged woman with alopecia areata. Some clones in this sample may be carry-over from other donors' samples.

The chain uses TRBV24-1 and TRBJ2-7; D is perhaps TRBD1 (5 bases). CDR1 and CDR2 from the germline V gene are KGHDR and SFDVKD. This CDR3 comprises 13 residues. V was shortened by 7 bases and J by 0 bases, with 9 bases between the two germline ends. CDR3 bases: TGTGCCACCAGCCACAGGTACTCCTACGAGCAGTACTTC. Translation: CATSHRYSYEQYF.

The rearrangement uses TRBV28 and TRBJ2-3; weak D call: TRBD2 (5 bases). The ends were cut back, 8 bases at V and 4 bases at J, with 19 bases in the middle. Per the germline V gene, CDR1 is MDHEN and CDR2 is SYDVKM. The length of the CDR3 is 15 residues. CDR3 nucleotides: TGTGCCAGCCTCAGGAGGTTAGGGTCGCCAGATACGCAGTATTTT. Protein: CASLRRLGSPDTQYF. Together with reference TRBV28 and TRBJ2-3, the CDR3 gives the full variable domain: DVKVTQSSRYLVKRTGEKVFLECVQDMDHENMFWYRQDPGLGLRLIYFSYDVKMKEKGDIPEGYSVSREKKERFSLILESASTNQTSMYLCASLRRLGSPDTQYFGPGTRLTVL.

V usage is TRBV7-9 and J usage is TRBJ1-1, with TRBD1 identical over 8 bases. The V and J ends lost 1 base and 1 base, in that order; junction bases with no gene match: 5. The CDR3 has 16 residues. Germline V gives CDR1 SEHNR, CDR2 FQNEAQ (reference sequence). CDR3 nucleotide sequence: TGTGCCAGCAGCTTAGAGGGACAGGCTACGAACACTGAAGCTTTCTTT. It codes for CASSLEGQATNTEAFF.

The V call is TRBV4-2, the J call TRBJ2-5; D could derive from TRBD1 or TRBD2 (5 bases each). The CDR3 consists of 15 residues. Trimming removed 0 bases from V and 1 base from J, with 9 bases in between. Germline V gives CDR1 LGHNA, CDR2 YNFKEQ. CDR3 coding DNA: TGTGCCAGCAGCCAAGATGAGGGGATCCAAGAGACCCAGTACTTC. As protein: CASSQDEGIQETQYF.

In its sample, this clonotype was seen a few times. The chain links TRBV18 to TRBJ1-1; no clear D gene. Germline V gives CDR1 KGHSH, CDR2 LQKENI. Trimming shortened V by 4 bases and J by 8 bases, and 8 bases separated the two germline ends. The CDR3 sequence is 11 residues long. The CDR3 DNA is TGTGCCAGCTCACAAAAGCTCGAAGCTTTCTTT. This codes for CASSQKLEAFF.

This chain uses TRBV27 with TRBJ2-7; D call uncertain. Trimming took off 0 bases at V and 4 bases at J, with 7 bases between the two ends. CDR3 length: 13 amino acids. Germline loops: CDR1 MNHEY, CDR2 SMNVEV (reference sequence). The CDR3 spells CASSLSLGYEQYF. CDR3 sequence (DNA): TGTGCCAGCAGTTTATCCTTGGGTTACGAGCAGTACTTC.

This chain links TRBV30 with TRBJ2-7, with no clear D. This CDR3 comprises 12 residues. Trimming removed 2 bases from V and 5 bases from J, with 10 bases in between. Germline V gene lookup returns CDR1 GTSNPN and CDR2 SVGIG (reference sequence). The DNA for the CDR3 is TGTGCCTGGAGTTGGTATGGGGACGAGCAGTACTTC. Translated, it gives CAWSWYGDEQYF. The whole variable domain, filled in from reference TRBV30 and TRBJ2-7, reads SQTIHQWPATLVQPVGSPLSLECTVEGTSNPNLYWYRQAAGRGLQLLFYSVGIGQISSEVPQNLSASRPQDRQFILSSKKLLLSDSGFYLCAWSWYGDEQYFGPGTRLTVT.

V gene TRBV28 combines with J gene TRBJ2-1; D ambiguous. The length of the CDR3 is 15 residues. CDR1 and CDR2 from the germline V gene are MDHEN and SYDVKM. V was clipped by 3 bases and J by 0 bases, with 9 bases between them. CDR3 sequence: CASSFLGSSYNEQFF. CDR3 sequence (DNA): TGTGCCAGCAGTTTTTTAGGCAGCTCCTACAATGAGCAGTTCTTC.

Ten or more counts support this clonotype. J is TRBJ2-3 and V is TRBV28, with a tentative D call TRBD2 (5 bases). The CDR3 is made up of 16 amino acids. Germline-derived CDR1 and CDR2 are MDHEN and SYDVKM. The V end lost 2 bases, the J end lost 2 bases, and 14 bases lay between the germline ends. DNA for the CDR3: TGTGCCAGCAGTTTAGCGGGCCTAATCTCCACAGATACGCAGTATTTT. It specifies CASSLAGLISTDTQYF.

A few counts support this clonotype. The chain employs TRBV6-2 or TRBV6-3 and TRBJ1-1; 8 bases agree with TRBD1. The CDR3 sequence is 13 residues long. Germline-derived CDR1 and CDR2 are MNHEY and SVGEGT. Trimming at V came to 6 bases and at J to 8 bases, leaving 8 bases not matched to a gene. CDR3 amino acids: CASSRWTGREAFF. The CDR3 DNA reads TGTGCCAGCAGCCGATGGACAGGGCGAGAAGCTTTCTTT.